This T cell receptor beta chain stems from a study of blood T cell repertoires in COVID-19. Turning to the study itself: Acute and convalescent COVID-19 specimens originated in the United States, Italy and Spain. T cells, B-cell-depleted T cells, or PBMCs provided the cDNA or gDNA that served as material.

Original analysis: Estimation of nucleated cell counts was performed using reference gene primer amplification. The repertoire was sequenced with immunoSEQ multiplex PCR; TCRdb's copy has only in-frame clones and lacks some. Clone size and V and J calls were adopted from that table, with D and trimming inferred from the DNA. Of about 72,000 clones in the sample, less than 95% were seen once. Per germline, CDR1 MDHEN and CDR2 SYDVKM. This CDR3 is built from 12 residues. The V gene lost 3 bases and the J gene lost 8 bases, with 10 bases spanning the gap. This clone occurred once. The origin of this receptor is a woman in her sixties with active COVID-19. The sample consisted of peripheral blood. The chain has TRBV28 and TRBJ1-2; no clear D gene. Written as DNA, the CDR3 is TGTGCCAGCAGTTTGGGTCCTAGGGGCTACACCTTC. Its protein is CASSLGPRGYTF.